The 2 T cell receptor beta chains in this list originate from one sample, sequenced in a study of T cell changes during pregnancy in multiple sclerosis. Method: immunoSEQ multiplex PCR; TCRdb's copy keeps in-frame clones and lacks some. The sample has 58,000 or so clones; over 75% are singletons. The specimen was peripheral blood, collected in the first trimester of pregnancy. These receptors were collected from a female donor in good health, enrolled as a control in a pregnancy study.

This clone was counted once. This rearrangement joins TRBV2 to TRBJ2-7; perhaps TRBD2 as D (6 bases). Germline V gives CDR1 SNHLY, CDR2 FYNNEI. CDR3 length equals 16 residues. The V end was cut by 4 bases, the J end by 0 bases, with 16 bases between. Here the CDR3 reads CASSGSGPQFSYEQYF. The CDR3 DNA sequence: TGTGCCAGCAGTGGTAGCGGACCACAATTCTCCTACGAGCAGTACTTC.

V and J are TRBV4-1 and TRBJ1-2; D is unclear. Germline V lookup: CDR1 MGHRA, CDR2 YSYEKL. The CDR3 is 15 residues long. V was clipped by 0 bases and J by 1 base, with 9 bases between them. This CDR3 reads CASSQDEGYNYGYTF. The CDR3 nucleotides are TGCGCCAGCAGCCAAGACGAGGGCTATAACTATGGCTACACCTTC.